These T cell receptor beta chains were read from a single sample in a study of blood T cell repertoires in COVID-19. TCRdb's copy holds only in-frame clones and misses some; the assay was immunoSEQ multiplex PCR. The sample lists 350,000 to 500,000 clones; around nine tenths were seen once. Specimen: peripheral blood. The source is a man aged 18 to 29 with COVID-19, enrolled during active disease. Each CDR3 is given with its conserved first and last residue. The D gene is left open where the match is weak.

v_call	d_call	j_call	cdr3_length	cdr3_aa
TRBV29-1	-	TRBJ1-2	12	CSVGGGSYGYTF
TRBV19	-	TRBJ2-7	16	CASTRAGGQGTGEQYF
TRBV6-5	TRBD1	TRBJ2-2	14	CASGTGGRGGELFF
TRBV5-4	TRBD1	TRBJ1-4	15	CASSSRTGGEEKLFF
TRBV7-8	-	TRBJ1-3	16	CASSLRPGGLGNTIYF
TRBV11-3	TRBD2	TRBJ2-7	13	CASSLKAGWGQYF
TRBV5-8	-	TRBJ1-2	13	CASSLQENYGYTF
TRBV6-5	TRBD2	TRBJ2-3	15	CASSYSGDRTDTQYF
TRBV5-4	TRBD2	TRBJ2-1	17	CASSLGGTSGKANEQFF
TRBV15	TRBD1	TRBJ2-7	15	CATSRDRDRGYEQYF
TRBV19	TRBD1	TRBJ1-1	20	CASSTPGQGALRSSNTEAFF
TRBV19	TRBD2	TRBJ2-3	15	CASSTRTSPTDTQYF
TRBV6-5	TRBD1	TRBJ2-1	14	CASKLDRGYNEQFF
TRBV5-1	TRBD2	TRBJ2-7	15	CASSSSGTRSYEQYF
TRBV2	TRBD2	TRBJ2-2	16	CASGGAGGRSTGELFF
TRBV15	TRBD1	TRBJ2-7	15	CATSSDRDSIYEQYF
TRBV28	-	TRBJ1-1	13	CASSPGQYTEAFF
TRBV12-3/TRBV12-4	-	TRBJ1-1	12	CASSTGFPEAFF
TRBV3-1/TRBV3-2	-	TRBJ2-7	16	CASSQEPLGWAYEQYF
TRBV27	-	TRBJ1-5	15	CASRTRGGSNQPQHF
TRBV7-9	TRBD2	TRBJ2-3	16	CASSLPLAGSPDTQYF
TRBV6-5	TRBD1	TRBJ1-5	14	CASSLRTGGQPQHF
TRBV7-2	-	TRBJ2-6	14	CASSWGAGANVLTF
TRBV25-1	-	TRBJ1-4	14	CASGQQGPNEKLFF
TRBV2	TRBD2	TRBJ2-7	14	CASKASGGYYEQYF
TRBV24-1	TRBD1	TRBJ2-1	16	CATSDLTGGSYNEQFF
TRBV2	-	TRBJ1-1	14	CASRVQLMNTEAFF
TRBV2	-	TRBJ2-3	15	CASIRRRGTTDTQYF
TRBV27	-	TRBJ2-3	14	CASSLLGLSDTQYF
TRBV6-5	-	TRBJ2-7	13	CASGIGRSYEQYF
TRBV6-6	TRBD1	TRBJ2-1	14	CASRDRASYNEQFF
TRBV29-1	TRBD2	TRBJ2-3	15	CSVGGKRGVTDTQYF